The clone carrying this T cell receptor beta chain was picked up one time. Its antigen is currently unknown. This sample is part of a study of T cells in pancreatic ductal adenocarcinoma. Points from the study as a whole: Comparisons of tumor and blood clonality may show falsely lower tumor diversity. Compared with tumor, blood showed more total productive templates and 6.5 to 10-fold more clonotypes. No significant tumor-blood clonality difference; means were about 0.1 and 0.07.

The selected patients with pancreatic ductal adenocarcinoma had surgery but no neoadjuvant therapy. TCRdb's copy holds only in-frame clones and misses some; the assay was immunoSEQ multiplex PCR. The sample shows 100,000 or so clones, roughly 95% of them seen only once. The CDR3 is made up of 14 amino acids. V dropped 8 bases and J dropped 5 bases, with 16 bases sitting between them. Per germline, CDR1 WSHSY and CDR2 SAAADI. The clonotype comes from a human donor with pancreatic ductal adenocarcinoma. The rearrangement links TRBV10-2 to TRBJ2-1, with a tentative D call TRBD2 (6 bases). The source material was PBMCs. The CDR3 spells CASLNGRTNNEQFF. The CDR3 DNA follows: TGCGCCAGCCTCAACGGGAGAACCAACAATGAGCAGTTCTTC.